This TCR beta chain was recovered during a study of OX40 agonist ivuxolimab in advanced cancers. Study details: The study treated patients with ivuxolimab, an agonistic anti-OX40 (CD134) antibody. Notes on the study in general: In a subset of nonresponders, normalized T-cell clonal expansion was also low.

The method was immunoSEQ multiplex PCR; TCRdb's version includes in-frame clones alone and lacks a portion of them. The profile shows about 68,000 clones, 80% to 85% of them singletons. The ends lost 4 bases at V and 1 base at J; junction bases unmatched: 10. Germline V gene sequence: CDR1 SGHKS, CDR2 YYEKEE (reference sequence). The CDR3 covers 16 residues. If patients had autoimmune disease history or systemic immunosuppression, they were excluded. About this clone: Its antigen remains unidentified.

The material sequenced was CD4+ or CD8+ T cells sorted from blood, taken in a trial of the OX40 agonist ivuxolimab. V and J are TRBV5-5 and TRBJ1-2; the match to TRBD1 covers 7 bases. The TCR comes from an adult with an advanced solid tumor such as melanoma, head and neck, liver or kidney cancer. DNA of the CDR3: TGTGCCAGCAGCCCACGGGACAGTCACTTTAACTATGGCTACACCTTC. Encoded protein: CASSPRDSHFNYGYTF.